This TCR beta chain was documented in a study of blood T cell repertoires in COVID-19. Study-level information: The analysed material was cDNA or gDNA that came from T cells, B-cell-depleted T cells, or PBMCs.

The V gene end was trimmed by 5 bases and the J gene end by 4 bases; junction bases not matched to a gene: 5. This CDR3 comprises 13 residues. Per the germline V gene, CDR1 is GTSNPN and CDR2 is SVGIG (reference sequence). The assay was immunoSEQ multiplex PCR, and TCRdb's table has in-frame clones only and misses some. The table records 200,000 to 250,000 clones, roughly 80% of them present only once. The genes are TRBV30 and TRBJ2-7; TRBD1 agrees at 10 bases. Sample: peripheral blood. This TCR came from a man older than 75 with acute or convalescent COVID-19. For the CDR3, the DNA is TGTGCCTGGCGGGACAGGGGAGGATACGAGCAGTACTTC. Translated, it gives CAWRDRGGYEQYF.